Following are 3 T cell receptor beta chains from one sample sequenced in a study of siplizumab effects on memory and regulatory T cells (dated by TCRdb to between 2018 and 2020). Library construction relied on the immunoSEQ multiplex PCR assay. What TCRdb holds here is the immuneACCESS table cut down to in-frame rearrangements. Part of the clones is not present; checked against another copy, under half of the missing clones reflect an unresolved V gene, and the others are unexplained. The sample records 90,000 to 150,000 clones, 85% to 95% of which are singletons. Around 0.15% of the sample rests with the top ten. The specimen was non-Treg CD4+ T cells sorted from blood. The sample's cell subset or site label is to be understood as: FACS-sorted unstimulated CD4+ non-regulatory T cells. The receptors stem from a human donor in good health.

The chain has TRBV15 and TRBJ1-1; 8 bases are a match to TRBD1. The V and J ends lost 5 bases and 4 bases, in that order; junction bases with no gene match: 3. The CDR3 contains 13 residues. Germline V gene data show CDR1 as LNHNV and CDR2 as YYDKDF (reference sequence). CDR3 sequence reads: CATSGQGATEAFF. The CDR3 bases are TGTGCCACCAGCGGGCAGGGGGCCACTGAAGCTTTCTTT.

This clone occurred a few times. The chain carries TRBV9 and TRBJ1-1; D unclear. Germline V gene data show CDR1 as SGDLS and CDR2 as YYNGEE. The ends were cut back, 4 bases at V and 1 base at J, with 8 bases in the middle. The CDR3 is 13 residues long. The CDR3 bases are TGTGCCAGCAGCCCTCGGGGGAACACTGAAGCTTTCTTT. It encodes CASSPRGNTEAFF.

The J gene is TRBJ2-2, the V gene TRBV7-3, with 9 bases fitting TRBD1. There are 15 residues in the CDR3. Germline V gene data show CDR1 as SGHTA and CDR2 as FQGTGA. Trimming cost V 2 bases and J 4 bases; bases outside gene matches: 2. The CDR3 sequence is CASSLLGQGTGELFF. The DNA for the CDR3 is TGTGCCAGCAGCTTACTGGGACAGGGCACCGGGGAGCTGTTTTTT.